This T cell receptor (beta chain) was recovered during a study of cytomegalovirus exposure and HLA in healthy donors. The study, taken as a whole, reports: The likely origin of a cluster of highly shared sequence variants was a sequencing artifact. TCR beta sequences reportedly predicted most subjects' HLA-A and HLA-B alleles accurately.

CDR1 and CDR2 from the germline V gene are SGHTA and FQGNSA. The V gene end was trimmed by 4 bases and the J gene end by 7 bases; junction bases not matched to a gene: 10. The CDR3 spans 15 residues. With respect to this clone: Its target is unknown.

The PCR had 60 Vbeta and 13 Jbeta primers. Some clones are missing from TCRdb's copy, which holds only in-frame ones; the method was immunoSEQ multiplex PCR. Counted here are 140,000 to 150,000 clones, approximately 80% occurring once; the ten biggest clones make up approximately 4%. This TCR was recovered from a male donor in good health and CMV-seronegative. The chain uses TRBV7-2 and TRBJ2-7; TRBD1 matches at 10 bases. Sequencing input: PBMCs. The chain's CDR3 is CASSSRQGAAGEQYF. CDR3 bases: TGTGCCAGCAGCTCCAGACAGGGGGCTGCTGGGGAGCAGTACTTC.